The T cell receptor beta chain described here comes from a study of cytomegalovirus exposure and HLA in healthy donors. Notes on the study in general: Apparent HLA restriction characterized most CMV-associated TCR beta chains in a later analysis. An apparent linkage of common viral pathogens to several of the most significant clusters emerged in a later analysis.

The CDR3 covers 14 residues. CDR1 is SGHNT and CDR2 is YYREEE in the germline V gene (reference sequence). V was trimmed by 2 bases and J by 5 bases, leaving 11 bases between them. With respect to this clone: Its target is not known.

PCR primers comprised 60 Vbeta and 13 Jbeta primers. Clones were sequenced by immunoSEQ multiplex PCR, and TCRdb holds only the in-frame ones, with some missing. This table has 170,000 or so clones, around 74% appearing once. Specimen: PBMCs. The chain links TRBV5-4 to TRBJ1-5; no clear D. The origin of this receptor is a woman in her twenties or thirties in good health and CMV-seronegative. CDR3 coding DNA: TGTGCCAGCAGCTTTCCGGGTAAGGATCAGCCCCAGCATTTT. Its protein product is CASSFPGKDQPQHF.